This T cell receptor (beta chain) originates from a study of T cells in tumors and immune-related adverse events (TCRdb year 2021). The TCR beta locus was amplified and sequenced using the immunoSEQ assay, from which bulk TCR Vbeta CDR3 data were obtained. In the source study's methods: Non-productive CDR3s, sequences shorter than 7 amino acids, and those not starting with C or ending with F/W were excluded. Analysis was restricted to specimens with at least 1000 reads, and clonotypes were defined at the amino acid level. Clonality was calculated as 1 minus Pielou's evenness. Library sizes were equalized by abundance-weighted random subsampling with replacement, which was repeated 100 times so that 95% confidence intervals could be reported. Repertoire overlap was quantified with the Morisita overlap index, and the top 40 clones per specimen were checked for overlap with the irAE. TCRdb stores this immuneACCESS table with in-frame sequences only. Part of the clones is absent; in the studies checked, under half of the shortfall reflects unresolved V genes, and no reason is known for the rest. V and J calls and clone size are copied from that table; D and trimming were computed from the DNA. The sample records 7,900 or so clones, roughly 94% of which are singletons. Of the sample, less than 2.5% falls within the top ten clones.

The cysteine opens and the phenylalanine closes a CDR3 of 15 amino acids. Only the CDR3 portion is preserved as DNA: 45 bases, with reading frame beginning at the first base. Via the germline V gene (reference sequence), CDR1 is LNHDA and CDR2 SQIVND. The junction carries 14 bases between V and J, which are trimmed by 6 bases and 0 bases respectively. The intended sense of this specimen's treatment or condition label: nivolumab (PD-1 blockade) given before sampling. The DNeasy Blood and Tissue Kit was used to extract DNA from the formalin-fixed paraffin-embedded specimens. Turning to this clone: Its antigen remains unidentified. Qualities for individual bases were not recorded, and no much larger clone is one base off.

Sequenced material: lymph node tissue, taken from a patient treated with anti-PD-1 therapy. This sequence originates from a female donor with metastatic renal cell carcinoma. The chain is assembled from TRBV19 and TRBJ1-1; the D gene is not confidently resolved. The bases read TGTGCCAGTAGCCCCTCGTTGTGGGTGAACACTGAAGCTTTCTTT. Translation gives CASSPSLWVNTEAFF. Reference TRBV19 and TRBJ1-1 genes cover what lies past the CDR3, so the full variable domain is DGGITQSPKYLFRKEGQNVTLSCEQNLNHDAMYWYRQDPGQGLRLIYYSQIVNDFQKGDIAEGYSVSREKKESFPLTVTSAQKNPTAFYLCASSPSLWVNTEAFFGQGTRLTVV.